The present T cell receptor beta chain was sequenced within a study of blood T cells in healthy people across ages. No fewer than 5.5 micrograms of total RNA were isolated from every sample. This clonotype was observed a single time. The CDR3 contains 15 residues. CDR1 SGHVS and CDR2 FQNEAQ come from the germline V gene. V was trimmed by 7 bases and J by 0 bases, leaving 13 bases between them. Sample-barcoded 5' priming and a J-beta primer mix drove a second PCR of about 7 to 12 cycles. TCRdb reprocessed the 5' RACE reads via MiXCR and lists one record per CDR3 protein. The sample has about 970,000 distinct CDR3 sequences, just over 50% seen once.

The sequenced sample was blood. The TCR was taken from a woman in her fifties or sixties in good health. The chain is built from TRBV7-8 and TRBJ1-5; D is unclear. CDR3 protein: CASTLSRISNQPQHF. The DNA of the CDR3 is TGTGCCAGCACTTTAAGTCGGATTAGCAATCAGCCCCAGCATTTT.